This paragraph covers one T cell receptor beta chain sequence. The entry originates in a study of blood T cell repertoires in COVID-19. V was cut by 1 base and J by 5 bases, with 4 bases left in between. Germline V CDR1 and CDR2: MNHNS, SASEGT. The CDR3 is 12 amino acids. Data came from immunoSEQ multiplex PCR; TCRdb stores just in-frame clones and leaves some out. The sample yields under 150,000 clones, 85% to 90% seen once. The origin of this receptor is a human donor in a cohort sampled during active COVID-19. V gene TRBV6-1 combines with J gene TRBJ2-3; D call uncertain. Sequencing was performed on peripheral blood. DNA of the CDR3: TGTGCCAGCAGTGAAGTAGTAGATACGCAGTATTTT. Translating gives CASSEVVDTQYF.